Below, 18 T cell receptor beta chains from the same sample are listed, as sequenced in a study of control samples from healthy donors and cancer patients. The protocol was immunoSEQ multiplex PCR, while the TCRdb copy is restricted to in-frame clones and leaves out a portion. Counted here are tens of thousands of clones, 91% occurring once; the ten biggest clones make up 15% to 19%. The sequenced sample was blood. The receptors here all came from a man aged 25-45 years in good health.

This chain joins TRBV5-1 and TRBJ2-3; TRBD1 matches at 12 bases. Looked up from germline, CDR1 is SGHRS and CDR2 is YFSETQ. The ends lost 0 bases at V and 5 bases at J; junction bases unmatched: 4. The CDR3 sequence is 16 residues long. Here the CDR3 DNA reads TGCGCCAGCAGCTTGGAGGGACAGGGGGCTGTAGATACGCAGTATTTT. This gives the protein CASSLEGQGAVDTQYF.

This chain links TRBV10-1 with TRBJ1-1; TRBD1 agrees at 7 bases. The V and J ends lost 9 bases and 1 base, in that order; junction bases with no gene match: 5. The CDR3 loop spans 13 amino acids. Germline V lookup: CDR1 WNHNN, CDR2 SYGVQD (reference sequence). The CDR3 is CASCRDRNTEAFF. The CDR3 DNA reads TGCGCCAGTTGCCGGGACAGGAACACTGAAGCTTTCTTT.

V gene TRBV19 combines with J gene TRBJ1-2; D might be TRBD1 (5 bases). This CDR3 has 16 amino acids. CDR1 and CDR2 from the germline V gene are LNHDA and SQIVND (reference sequence). Trimming removed 5 bases from V and 8 bases from J, with 24 bases in between. CDR3 loop: CASSGDFRVPKDGYTF. DNA for the CDR3: TGTGCCAGTAGTGGAGATTTCAGGGTTCCCAAGGACGGCTACACCTTC.

The chain employs TRBV7-9 and TRBJ2-7, with 7 bases that match TRBD2. CDR3 length: 11 amino acids. Germline CDR1 and CDR2: SEHNR and FQNEAQ (reference sequence). The CDR3 DNA is TGTGCTGGGGGGGTATTCTACGAGCAGTACTTC. It codes for CAGGVFYEQYF.

The rearrangement joins TRBV5-1 to TRBJ2-3; TRBD2 agrees at 11 bases. Germline trimming cut 5 bases from V and 0 bases from J; bases unmatched to any gene: 5. CDR3 length: 16 residues. Germline CDR1 reads SGHRS; CDR2 reads YFSETQ. Here the CDR3 DNA reads TGCGCCAGCAGTTTGACTAGCGGGGCTAGCACAGATACGCAGTATTTT. Translating it yields CASSLTSGASTDTQYF.

The genes are TRBV6-2 or TRBV6-3 and TRBJ1-4; 7 bases line up with TRBD1. CDR3 length: 14 residues. The trim removed 5 bases at V and 14 bases at J, leaving 14 bases unmatched. From germline, CDR1 is MNHEY and CDR2 SVGEGT. Written as DNA, the CDR3 is TGTGCCAGCAGTAAAGACAGGGCCTCTGGGCTTCTGTTTTTT. Translated: CASSKDRASGLLFF.

The chain combines TRBV7-3 with TRBJ2-1, with 10 bases fitting TRBD1. Unmatched junction bases numbered 5, after V lost 5 bases and J lost 7 bases. The germline gives CDR1 SGHTA, CDR2 FQGTGA. CDR3 length: 14 amino acids. The CDR3 DNA is TGTGCCAGCAGCCCGGGACAGGGGAGAAATGAGCAGTTCTTC. Amino acids: CASSPGQGRNEQFF.

The chain has TRBV19 and TRBJ1-6; tentative D call: TRBD1 (6 bases). V lost 6 bases and J lost 8, with 14 bases in between. The CDR3 is 14 residues long. Germline V lookup: CDR1 LNHDA, CDR2 SQIVND (reference sequence). Written as DNA, the CDR3 is TGTGCCAGTAGCCCGGGACAATTAGATTCACCCCTCCACTTT. Translation gives CASSPGQLDSPLHF.

V gene TRBV27 combines with J gene TRBJ2-7; a possible D gene is TRBD2 (6 bases). The CDR3 spans 14 residues. Germline CDR1 and CDR2: MNHEY and SMNVEV (reference sequence). V was clipped by 3 bases and J by 2 bases, with 11 bases between them. The CDR3: CASSFGDSTYEQYF. The CDR3 bases are TGTGCCAGCAGTTTTGGGGACTCTACCTACGAGCAGTACTTC.

CDR3 amino acids: CASSPHWAGSFSFETQYF. The CDR3 DNA is TGTGCCAGCAGCCCCCATTGGGCAGGTTCGTTTAGTTTTGAGACCCAGTACTTC. This rearrangement joins TRBV9 to TRBJ2-5, with unresolved D. Germline V CDR1 and CDR2: SGDLS, YYNGEE. This CDR3 spans 18 amino acids. The germline V and J ends were trimmed by 4 bases and 5 bases, with 27 bases remaining between them. Combining the CDR3 with reference TRBV9 and TRBJ2-5 gives the whole variable domain DSGVTQTPKHLITATGQRVTLRCSPRSGDLSVYWYQQSLDQGLQFLIQYYNGEERAKGNILERFSAQQFPDLHSELNLSSLELGDSALYFCASSPHWAGSFSFETQYFGPGTRLLVL.

The chain carries TRBV11-2 and TRBJ1-4, with no clear D. Per germline, CDR1 SGHAT and CDR2 FQNNGV. Trimming took off 2 bases at V and 0 bases at J, with 7 bases between the two ends. This CDR3 is 15 amino acids long. The CDR3 DNA reads TGTGCCAGCAGCTTACGCCGTGCAACTAATGAAAAACTGTTTTTT. This translates into CASSLRRATNEKLFF.

About this clone itself: Distinct nucleotide sequences in the sample also encode this CDR3. This chain uses TRBV6-7 with TRBJ1-2, with a tentative D call TRBD1 (5 bases). TRBV6-7 is an ORF for which the function is uncertain. The germline V and J ends were trimmed by 0 bases and 5 bases, with 13 bases remaining between them. This CDR3 comprises 15 residues. CDR3 nucleotides: TGTGCCAGCAGTTACTCTGCCGGGACCGTGTATGGCTACACCTTC. Translated: CASSYSAGTVYGYTF.

V is TRBV14 and J is TRBJ1-1, with 7 bases matching TRBD1. CDR3 length: 16 residues. Germline CDR1 is SGHDN and CDR2 is FVKESK. The junction had 4 bases not matched to a gene; V was cut back by 0 bases and J by 0 bases. CDR3 protein: CASSQDRGTVNTEAFF. The CDR3 DNA reads as TGTGCCAGCAGCCAAGATCGGGGGACAGTGAACACTGAAGCTTTCTTT.

The chain has TRBV5-6 and TRBJ2-6, with a weak D call TRBD1 (5 bases). The CDR3 sequence is 16 residues long. Germline assignment: CDR1 SGHDT and CDR2 YYEEEE. V dropped 3 bases and J dropped 4 bases, with 14 bases sitting between them. This CDR3 reads CASSSLPGSGANVLTF. The CDR3 nucleotides read TGTGCCAGCAGCTCGCTACCAGGGTCAGGGGCCAACGTCCTGACTTTC.

V is TRBV15 and J is TRBJ2-4; maybe TRBD1 (6 bases). The length of the CDR3 is 16 residues. The germline gives CDR1 LNHNV, CDR2 YYDKDF (reference sequence). V was shortened by 0 bases and J by 10 bases, with 19 bases between the two germline ends. CDR3 region: CATSREIQGILVIQYF. In DNA form, the CDR3 reads TGTGCCACCAGCAGAGAGATACAGGGAATTCTGGTTATTCAGTACTTC.

This rearrangement joins TRBV15 to TRBJ2-6, with 8 bases lining up with TRBD2. From germline, CDR1 is LNHNV and CDR2 YYDKDF (reference sequence). With V trimmed by 1 base and J by 2 bases, 7 bases remained unmatched. The CDR3 sequence is 18 residues long. The CDR3 nucleotides read TGTGCCACCAGCAGAGGGCACGGGGGGGCGCCTGGGGCCAACGTCCTGACTTTC. Its protein product is CATSRGHGGAPGANVLTF.

The chain uses TRBV10-3 and TRBJ2-3; D not resolved. Germline V gives CDR1 ENHRY, CDR2 SYGVKD. V was cut by 5 bases and J by 6 bases, with 12 bases left in between. The CDR3 spans 13 residues. CDR3 amino acids: CAISPLNSDTQYF. In DNA, the CDR3 is TGTGCCATCAGTCCCCTGAACTCCGATACGCAGTATTTT.

The V call is TRBV6-1, the J call TRBJ2-1; 7 nucleotides line up with TRBD2. The trim removed 1 base at V and 0 bases at J, leaving 0 bases unmatched. Germline CDR1 is MNHNS and CDR2 is SASEGT. The CDR3 runs to 15 residues. This chain's CDR3 is CASSEGGSSYNEQFF. The CDR3 DNA is TGTGCCAGCAGTGAAGGCGGGAGCTCCTACAATGAGCAGTTCTTC.